One sample yielded the 23 T cell receptor beta chains listed below, sequenced in a study of cytomegalovirus exposure and HLA in healthy donors. The PCR employed 60 Vbeta primers together with 13 Jbeta primers. The repertoire was sequenced with immunoSEQ multiplex PCR; TCRdb's copy has only in-frame clones and lacks some. The repertoire includes roughly 170,000 clones, more than 80% of them detected once, and 4.8% sits in the top ten. The specimen sequenced was PBMCs. The source of these receptors is a man between 18 and 29 years old in good health and CMV-seronegative.

A few counts support this clone. The sample carries other DNA sequences with the same CDR3. This rearrangement joins TRBV29-1 to TRBJ2-1; D may be TRBD1 (6 bases). Looked up from germline, CDR1 is SQVTM and CDR2 is ANQGSEA. Trimming stripped 3 bases from V and 4 bases from J, with 7 bases between. CDR3 length: 12 residues. CDR3 residues: CSVEDRYNEQFF. CDR3 DNA: TGCAGCGTTGAGGACAGATACAATGAGCAGTTCTTC.

The chain uses TRBV6-1 and TRBJ1-3; TRBD1 matches at 10 bases. From germline, CDR1 is MNHNS and CDR2 SASEGT. With V trimmed by 8 bases and J by 4 bases, 8 bases remained unmatched. The length of the CDR3 is 15 residues. For the CDR3, the DNA is TGTGCCAGCGGAAACCCGGGACAGGGGGGAAACACCATATATTTT. Protein: CASGNPGQGGNTIYF.

V gene TRBV14 combines with J gene TRBJ2-5; D uncertain. The V end was cut by 4 bases, the J end by 5 bases, with 5 bases between. The length of the CDR3 is 11 residues. Germline assignment: CDR1 SGHDN and CDR2 FVKESK. The CDR3 bases are TGTGCCAGCAGCCGGCGGGAGACCCAGTACTTC. Its protein is CASSRRETQYF. The full variable domain, its missing parts supplied by reference TRBV14 and TRBJ2-5, is EAGVTQFPSHSVIEKGQTVTLRCDPISGHDNLYWYRRVMGKEIKFLLHFVKESKQDESGMPNNRFLAERTGGTYSTLKVQPAELEDSGVYFCASSRRETQYFGPGTRLLVL.

This chain uses TRBV11-3 with TRBJ2-3; D is perhaps TRBD1 (5 bases). V lost 5 bases and J lost 3, with 12 bases in between. Germline V lookup: CDR1 SGHNT, CDR2 YENEEA. The CDR3 loop spans 14 amino acids. CDR3 DNA sequence: TGTGCCAGCAGCATTCCAGGGTTAACAGATACGCAGTATTTT. Translating it yields CASSIPGLTDTQYF. Based on the CDR3 plus reference TRBV11-3 and TRBJ2-3, the full variable domain is EAGVVQSPRYKIIEKKQPVAFWCNPISGHNTLYWYLQNLGQGPELLIRYENEEAVDDSQLPKDRFSAERLKGVDSTLKIQPAELGDSAVYLCASSIPGLTDTQYFGPGTRLTVL.

The chain uses TRBV7-5 and TRBJ2-1; whether TRBD2, the table's D call, matches the DNA was not checked. TRBV7-5 is flagged as a pseudogene. This CDR3 is built from 12 residues. The CDR3, as DNA: TGTGCCAGAAGCTTTTCACGGAATGAGCAGTTCTTC. The encoded protein is CARSFSRNEQFF.

In the case of this clone: Other DNA sequences within the sample encode an identical CDR3. The chain recombines TRBV5-1 with TRBJ2-5; D might be TRBD1 (6 bases). Trimming cost V 0 bases and J 1 base, with 7 bases left between them. Germline CDR1 reads SGHRS; CDR2 reads YFSETQ. CDR3 length equals 14 residues. CDR3 sequence reads: CASSLGTAQETQYF. The CDR3 bases are TGCGCCAGCAGCTTGGGGACAGCCCAAGAGACCCAGTACTTC.

The CDR3 loop reads CASSPVQRGPDSTDTQYF. CDR3 nucleotide sequence: TGTGCCAGCAGCCCGGTCCAGCGGGGTCCTGATAGCACAGATACGCAGTATTTT. This rearrangement joins TRBV5-4 to TRBJ2-3; 7 bases are shared with TRBD2. The length of the CDR3 is 18 residues. J gave up 0 bases and V 4 bases, and 14 bases lay outside the gene matches. Germline V CDR1 and CDR2: SGHNT, YYREEE (reference sequence).

V is TRBV23-1 and J is TRBJ1-5; 8 nucleotides match TRBD1. TRBV23-1 is labeled an ORF, and its function is uncertain. This CDR3 has 17 residues. J lost 6 bases, V lost 7 bases, and 17 bases had no gene match. Written as DNA, the CDR3 is TGCGCCAGCACCATCGGACAGGGAGCTGAGTGGAGTCAGCCCCAGCATTTT. Protein product: CASTIGQGAEWSQPQHF.

This clone was counted a single time. Compared with germline, one end of the junction differs, possibly owing to a read error. J is TRBJ2-7 and V is TRBV10-3; the match to TRBD1 covers 9 bases. CDR1 is ENHRY and CDR2 is SYGVKD in the germline V gene. The CDR3 spans 14 residues. CDR3 sequence (DNA): TGTGCCAGCAGTACCGGGACAGGGACCTACGAGCAGTACTTC. Protein sequence: CASSTGTGTYEQYF.

The CDR3 DNA is TGTGCCAGTAGTATTGGGGACAGGTTCAATGAGCAGTTCTTC. Amino acid sequence: CASSIGDRFNEQFF. V is TRBV19 and J is TRBJ2-1; TRBD1 matches at 8 bases. Germline loops: CDR1 LNHDA, CDR2 SQIVND (reference sequence). The CDR3 totals 14 residues. The trim removed 3 bases at V and 6 bases at J, leaving 4 bases unmatched. Based on the CDR3 plus reference TRBV19 and TRBJ2-1, the full variable domain is DGGITQSPKYLFRKEGQNVTLSCEQNLNHDAMYWYRQDPGQGLRLIYYSQIVNDFQKGDIAEGYSVSREKKESFPLTVTSAQKNPTAFYLCASSIGDRFNEQFFGPGTRLTVL.

This chain connects TRBV11-1 to TRBJ2-5; 10 nucleotides match TRBD2. Germline CDR1 is SGHAT and CDR2 is FQDESV (reference sequence). Trimming removed 1 base from V and 2 bases from J; junction bases left unmatched: 7. CDR3 length equals 17 residues. The CDR3 loop is CASSLVTSGDLQETQYF. CDR3 DNA sequence: TGTGCCAGCAGCTTAGTTACTAGCGGGGATCTACAAGAGACCCAGTACTTC.

The chain is built from TRBV18 and TRBJ2-2, with D unresolved. CDR3 length: 14 amino acids. Trimming stripped 3 bases from V and 3 bases from J, with 8 bases between. From germline, CDR1 is KGHSH and CDR2 LQKENI. CDR3 amino acids: CASSPSDYTGELFF. The CDR3 nucleotides read TGTGCCAGCTCACCGTCCGACTACACCGGGGAGCTGTTTTTT.

V gene TRBV19 combines with J gene TRBJ1-5; the match to TRBD1 covers 10 bases. The CDR3 contains 16 residues. Germline CDR1 is LNHDA and CDR2 is SQIVND (reference sequence). J lost 6 bases, V lost 5 bases, and 10 bases had no gene match. The CDR3 DNA sequence: TGTGCCAGTAGTGCGTACGAAGGGACAGGGGTTCAGCCCCAGCATTTT. Translation gives CASSAYEGTGVQPQHF.

The chain links TRBV9 to TRBJ1-6; no clear D. Germline assignment: CDR1 SGDLS and CDR2 YYNGEE. Trimming shortened V by 0 bases and J by 0 bases, and 7 bases separated the two germline ends. There are 16 residues in the CDR3. CDR3 sequence: CASSVDPGSYNSPLHF. CDR3 nucleotide sequence: TGTGCCAGCAGCGTAGATCCGGGCTCCTATAATTCACCCCTCCACTTT.

This chain joins TRBV27 and TRBJ2-7; possibly TRBD1 for D (5 bases). The CDR3 is 12 residues long. V lost 5 bases and J lost 3, with 8 bases in between. Germline values: CDR1 MNHEY, CDR2 SMNVEV (reference sequence). The CDR3: CASSGQDYEQYF. The CDR3 bases are TGTGCCAGCAGTGGACAAGACTACGAGCAGTACTTC.

The CDR3 is CASSLGSGDTEAFF. DNA of the CDR3: TGTGCCAGCAGTTTAGGGTCAGGGGACACTGAAGCTTTCTTT. The chain joins TRBV27 to TRBJ1-1, with D tentatively TRBD1 (6 bases). V lost 2 bases and J 3 bases, leaving 10 bases between the germline ends. The CDR3 contains 14 residues. The germline V gene has CDR1 MNHEY and CDR2 SMNVEV (reference sequence).

This clone appeared a few times. The chain recombines TRBV19 with TRBJ2-7; 10 nucleotides line up with TRBD2. CDR1 is LNHDA and CDR2 is SQIVND in the germline V gene (reference sequence). The CDR3 length is 15 residues. The junction had 10 bases not matched to a gene; V was cut back by 5 bases and J by 6 bases. In nucleotides, the CDR3 is TGTGCCAGTAGTTTTTCTAGCGGGAGCGGGTTCGAGCAGTACTTC. It is translated as CASSFSSGSGFEQYF.

This clone was detected once. This rearrangement joins TRBV19 to TRBJ1-4; 9 nucleotides align to TRBD1. Germline assignment: CDR1 LNHDA and CDR2 SQIVND (reference sequence). The ends lost 5 bases at V and 8 bases at J; junction bases unmatched: 6. CDR3 length: 14 amino acids. CDR3 sequence: CASSSWTGEEKLFF. The CDR3 DNA reads TGTGCCAGTAGTTCCTGGACAGGGGAGGAAAAACTGTTTTTT.

The chain joins TRBV28 to TRBJ1-2; 7 bases match TRBD1. CDR3 length: 13 amino acids. V lost 6 bases to trimming and J lost 5 bases; unmatched junction nucleotides: 6. The V gene's germline CDR1 is MDHEN and CDR2 SYDVKM. The CDR3 region is CASRDTGVYGYTF. CDR3 coding DNA: TGTGCCAGCAGGGACACAGGGGTTTATGGCTACACCTTC.

This clone came up once. The gene calls are TRBV2 and TRBJ1-5; possibly TRBD1 for D (6 bases). Germline V CDR1 and CDR2: SNHLY, FYNNEI. Trimming took 3 bases from V and 0 from J, leaving 9 bases between them. The CDR3 spans 15 residues. This chain's CDR3 is CASSDGQTSNQPQHF. Here the CDR3 DNA reads TGTGCCAGCAGTGATGGACAGACTAGCAATCAGCCCCAGCATTTT.

The chain uses TRBV6-1 and TRBJ1-5; 7 bases align to TRBD1. With V trimmed by 5 bases and J by 2 bases, 3 bases remained unmatched. The CDR3 extends over 14 amino acids. Germline loops: CDR1 MNHNS, CDR2 SASEGT. The DNA for the CDR3 is TGTGCCAGCAGTAGAGACAGGGGCAATCAGCCCCAGCATTTT. It yields the protein CASSRDRGNQPQHF.

Here the CDR3 reads CASSMTGNTEAFF. CDR3 coding DNA: TGTGCCAGCAGCATGACGGGGAACACTGAAGCTTTCTTT. The chain is built from TRBV27 and TRBJ1-1; D unresolved. Trimming shortened V by 6 bases and J by 1 base, and 9 bases separated the two germline ends. The V gene's germline CDR1 is MNHEY and CDR2 SMNVEV (reference sequence). This CDR3 comprises 13 residues.

Remarks on this clone: At one end the junction does not follow the germline gene, possibly because of a read error. V and J are TRBV6-1 and TRBJ2-5; D not certain. The germline gives CDR1 MNHNS, CDR2 SASEGT. The CDR3 loop spans 11 amino acids. CDR3 DNA: TGTGCCAGCAACAGACAAGAAACCCAGTACTTC. It is translated as CASNRQETQYF.